This record covers a single T cell receptor (beta chain). An end of the junction does not agree with germline; a read error may underlie this. This sample was included in a study of blood T cell repertoires in COVID-19. This table comes from immunoSEQ multiplex PCR, and its TCRdb copy is limited to in-frame clones, with some not included. The table lists about 210,000 clones, about 91% of them singletons, with approximately 1.2% in the top ten. The germline gives CDR1 GTSNPN, CDR2 SVGIG (reference sequence). This CDR3 comprises 12 residues. The origin of this receptor is a man aged 25 to 45 with acute or convalescent COVID-19. V and J are TRBV30 and TRBJ2-5, with a tentative D call TRBD2 (5 bases). The sample comprised peripheral blood. CDR3 nucleotide sequence: TGTGCCGGGAGCGGAGCCCTCGTGACCCAGTACTTC. It is translated as CAGSGALVTQYF. The full variable domain, rest sourced from reference TRBV30 and TRBJ2-5, is SQTIHQWPATLVQPVGSPLSLECTVEGTSNPNLYWYRQAAGRGLQLLFYSVGIGQISSEVPQNLSASRPQDRQFILSSKKLLLSDSGFYLCAGSGALVTQYFGPGTRLLVL.